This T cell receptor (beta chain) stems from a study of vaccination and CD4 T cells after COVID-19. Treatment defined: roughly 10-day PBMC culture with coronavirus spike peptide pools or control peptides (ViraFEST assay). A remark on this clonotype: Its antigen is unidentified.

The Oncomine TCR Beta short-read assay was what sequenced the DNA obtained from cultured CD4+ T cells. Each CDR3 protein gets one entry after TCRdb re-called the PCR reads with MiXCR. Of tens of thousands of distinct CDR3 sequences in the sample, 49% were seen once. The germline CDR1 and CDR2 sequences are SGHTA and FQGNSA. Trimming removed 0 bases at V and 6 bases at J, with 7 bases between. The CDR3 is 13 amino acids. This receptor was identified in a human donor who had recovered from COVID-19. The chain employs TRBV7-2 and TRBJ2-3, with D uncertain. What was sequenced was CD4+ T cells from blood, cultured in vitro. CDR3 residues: CASSLARSDTQYF. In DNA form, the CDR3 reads TGTGCCAGCAGCTTAGCCAGGAGCGATACGCAGTATTTT.